This TCR beta chain derives from a study of immune evolution from preneoplasia to lung adenocarcinoma. Study observations and caveats: Clonality was highest in normal lung, lower in later-stage lesions apparently.

Concerning this clone: Its specificity is unknown.

The method was immunoSEQ multiplex PCR; TCRdb's version includes in-frame clones alone and lacks a portion of them. Among approximately 5,000 clones listed, around 79% were seen once. Sample: FFPE normal lung tissue adjacent to the tumor. The TCR originated in a person aged 55 to 75 with lung adenocarcinoma.

The CDR3: CASSYSGHYEQYF. The CDR3 nucleotides read TGTGCCAGCAGTTACTCGGGCCACTACGAGCAGTACTTC. The chain joins TRBV6-5 to TRBJ2-7; D unresolved. V dropped 0 bases and J dropped 3 bases, with 6 bases sitting between them. Per germline, CDR1 MNHEY and CDR2 SVGAGI. This CDR3 region has 13 residues.